The T cell receptor beta chain under discussion was sequenced for a study of shared clonotypes between healthy human individuals. General study points: A reduction in generation probabilities was seen for non-shared clonotypes relative to those shared by all four donors.

The CDR3 length is 13 residues. Trimming at V came to 7 bases and at J to 5 bases, leaving 3 bases not matched to a gene. Germline CDR1 is SNHLY and CDR2 is FYNNEI. The assay was immunoSEQ multiplex PCR, and TCRdb's table has in-frame clones only and misses some. This sample has 2 million to 2.5 million clones; 90% to 97% occur once, and the top ten carry approximately 0.13%. This clone was detected only once. Its specificity is unknown. The chain employs TRBV2 and TRBJ1-3, with TRBD1 matching 9 bases. The source is a man between 18 and 35 years old in good health. Sequencing was done on a sample of naive CD4+ T cells sorted from blood. Subset indicated: CD45RA+ positively selected. The CDR3 DNA sequence: TGTGCCAGCAAGGGGACAGGGCGAAACACCATATATTTT. Its protein product is CASKGTGRNTIYF.